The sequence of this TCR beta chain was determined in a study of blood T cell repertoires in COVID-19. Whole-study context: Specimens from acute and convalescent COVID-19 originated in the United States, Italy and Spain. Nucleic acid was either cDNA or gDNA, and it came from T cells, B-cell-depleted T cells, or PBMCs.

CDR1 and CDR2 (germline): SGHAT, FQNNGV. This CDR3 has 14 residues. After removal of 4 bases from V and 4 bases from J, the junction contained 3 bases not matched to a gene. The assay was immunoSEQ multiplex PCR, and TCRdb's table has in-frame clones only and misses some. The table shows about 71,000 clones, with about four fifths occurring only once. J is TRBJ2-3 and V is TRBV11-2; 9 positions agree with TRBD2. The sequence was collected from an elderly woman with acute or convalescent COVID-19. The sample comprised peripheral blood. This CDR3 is CASSSIAGADTQYF. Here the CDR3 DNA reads TGTGCCAGCAGCTCCATAGCGGGAGCAGATACGCAGTATTTT. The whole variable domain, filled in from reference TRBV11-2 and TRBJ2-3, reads EAGVAQSPRYKIIEKRQSVAFWCNPISGHATLYWYQQILGQGPKLLIQFQNNGVVDDSQLPKDRFSAERLKGVDSTLKIQPAKLEDSAVYLCASSSIAGADTQYFGPGTRLTVL.